A single sample gave rise to the 24 T cell receptor beta chains below, sequenced in a study of T cell responses to AZD1222 COVID-19 vaccine. Only in-frame clones appear in the TCRdb table, and some are missing; sequencing was by immunoSEQ multiplex PCR. Altogether more than 110,000 clones are present, about 93% being singletons, with the ten largest covering approximately 4.9%. Source: peripheral blood, taken on day 0 of AZD1222 vaccination. All receptors derive from an adult in good health.

This rearrangement joins TRBV28 to TRBJ2-7; D not resolved. Per the germline V gene, CDR1 is MDHEN and CDR2 is SYDVKM. The CDR3 is 13 residues long. V shed 2 bases and J shed 6 bases, with 11 bases lying between them. Written as DNA, the CDR3 is TGTGCCAGCAGTTTAAAGTTCCCTATCGAGCAGTACTTC. Its translation: CASSLKFPIEQYF.

This sequence joins TRBV3-1 (or the pseudogene TRBV3-2) and TRBJ2-2; 10 bases are shared with TRBD2. The CDR3 sequence is 19 residues long. Germline CDR1 reads LGHDT; CDR2 reads YNNKEL (reference sequence). V lost 0 bases to trimming and J lost 6 bases; unmatched junction nucleotides: 13. The CDR3 protein is CASSQDPRLAGPAAGELFF. The CDR3 DNA reads TGTGCCAGCAGCCAAGATCCCCGACTAGCGGGCCCGGCTGCCGGGGAGCTGTTTTTT.

The CDR3 is CASSDAVAGGSYEQYF. CDR3 DNA sequence: TGCGCCAGCAGTGACGCAGTAGCGGGTGGCTCCTACGAGCAGTACTTC. This sequence joins TRBV10-2 and TRBJ2-7, with TRBD2 identical over 7 bases. Germline CDR1 is WSHSY and CDR2 is SAAADI. The V gene end was trimmed by 3 bases and the J gene end by 0 bases; junction bases not matched to a gene: 8. This CDR3 has 16 amino acids.

The chain has TRBV28 and TRBJ1-2; D call uncertain. CDR1 is MDHEN and CDR2 is SYDVKM in the germline V gene. The CDR3 covers 14 residues. Trimming removed 5 bases from V and 3 bases from J, with 13 bases in between. CDR3 sequence: CASSIWTLDYGYTF. The CDR3 nucleotides read TGTGCCAGCAGTATCTGGACTCTCGACTATGGCTACACCTTC.

In DNA, the CDR3 is TGTGCCAGCAGTTACGGCAGGGCCTCCTACGAGCAGTACTTC. Translation gives CASSYGRASYEQYF. The chain joins TRBV6-5 to TRBJ2-7; D might be TRBD1 (5 bases). CDR1 and CDR2 from the germline V gene are MNHEY and SVGAGI. The V gene lost 2 bases and the J gene lost 0 bases, with 8 bases spanning the gap. There are 14 residues in the CDR3.

The chain links TRBV2 to TRBJ2-5; D uncertain. Trimming took 11 bases from V and 2 from J, leaving 12 bases between them. The CDR3 has 12 amino acids. In germline, CDR1 is SNHLY, CDR2 FYNNEI. In DNA, the CDR3 is TGTGCCTCAGACGGCGGACAAGAGACCCAGTACTTC. It yields the protein CASDGGQETQYF.

V gene TRBV19 combines with J gene TRBJ1-5; 8 positions agree with TRBD1. The V gene's germline CDR1 is LNHDA and CDR2 SQIVND (reference sequence). Unmatched junction bases numbered 16, after V lost 6 bases and J lost 3 bases. The CDR3 runs 18 residues. The CDR3 sequence is CASRKLYFTGGANQPQHF. The CDR3 DNA sequence: TGTGCCAGTAGGAAGCTTTACTTTACAGGGGGTGCCAATCAGCCCCAGCATTTT.

This chain uses TRBV24-1 with TRBJ2-2, with 7 bases lining up with TRBD1. J was trimmed by 6 bases and V by 4 bases; bases with no gene match: 7. From germline, CDR1 is KGHDR and CDR2 SFDVKD. The length of the CDR3 is 15 residues. The CDR3 bases are TGTGCCACCAGTGAGGCAGGGGGTGGGTCCGGGGAGCTGTTTTTT. As protein: CATSEAGGGSGELFF.

The V gene is TRBV7-3, the J gene TRBJ1-6; D might be TRBD1 (6 bases). Trimming took 2 bases from V and 8 from J, leaving 10 bases between them. Germline V gene sequence: CDR1 SGHTA, CDR2 FQGTGA. The CDR3 extends over 14 amino acids. In DNA form, the CDR3 reads TGTGCCAGCAGCTTAGCGGGGGGCGATTCACCCCTCCACTTT. Its protein product is CASSLAGGDSPLHF.

The chain carries TRBV27 and TRBJ1-1, with a possible D match to TRBD1 (5 bases). Germline V gives CDR1 MNHEY, CDR2 SMNVEV (reference sequence). Deletions cut 7 bases from V and 8 bases from J, with 17 bases between. The CDR3 has 13 residues. CDR3 in amino acids: CASTLIFGTEAFF. Here the CDR3 DNA reads TGTGCCAGCACCCTCATATTTGGGACGGAAGCTTTCTTT.

This clone was seen only once. The CDR3 nucleotides read TGCAGCGTTGACGCAGGGATGAGCACTGAAGCTTTCTTT. Translating it yields CSVDAGMSTEAFF. The V gene is TRBV29-1, the J gene TRBJ1-1; D perhaps matches TRBD1 (5 bases). The CDR3 has 13 residues. The V and J ends lost 3 bases and 4 bases respectively, with 12 bases between them. Germline assignment: CDR1 SQVTM and CDR2 ANQGSEA.

The V call is TRBV7-8, the J call TRBJ1-4; D perhaps matches TRBD1 (5 bases). Germline V gene sequence: CDR1 SGHVS, CDR2 FQNEAQ. Trimming took 5 bases from V and 6 from J, leaving 13 bases between them. CDR3 length: 14 amino acids. The CDR3 DNA follows: TGTGCCAGCAGCCGGGGGGGTGAGGATGAAAAACTGTTTTTT. This encodes CASSRGGEDEKLFF.

V is TRBV12-3 or TRBV12-4 and J is TRBJ2-5, with D perhaps assigned TRBD1 or TRBD2 (5 bases each). V dropped 7 bases and J dropped 2 bases, with 8 bases sitting between them. The CDR3 is 12 residues long. The CDR3 DNA is TGTGCCAGCATGGGACCGCAAGAGACCCAGTACTTC. Protein product: CASMGPQETQYF.

V gene TRBV29-1 combines with J gene TRBJ1-2; D is undetermined. V was clipped by 6 bases and J by 0 bases, with 14 bases between them. The CDR3 totals 14 residues. The germline CDR1 and CDR2 sequences are SQVTM and ANQGSEA. CDR3 DNA: TGCAGCGTAGACGACCGACGGCCTAACTATGGCTACACCTTC. Protein product: CSVDDRRPNYGYTF.

The chain uses TRBV21-1 and TRBJ1-4; the D call of TRBD1 is as the table states it, not checked on the DNA. TRBV21-1 is marked as a pseudogene. The CDR3 extends over 13 amino acids. Here the CDR3 DNA reads TGTGCCAGCCCCAAGGGGACAGATGAAAAACTGTTTTTT. Translation gives CASPKGTDEKLFF.

The rearrangement links TRBV5-4 to TRBJ1-2; 7 nucleotides line up with TRBD1. The germline V gene encodes CDR1 SGHNT and CDR2 YYREEE (reference sequence). V lost 4 bases, J lost 5 bases, and 2 bases stayed unmatched. The CDR3 consists of 12 residues. DNA for the CDR3: TGTGCCAGCAGCGGGACAGAGTATGGCTACACCTTC. This gives the protein CASSGTEYGYTF.

This clone was seen more than once but under ten times. The chain employs TRBV18 and TRBJ1-3; TRBD1 agrees at 8 bases. Germline V gene sequence: CDR1 KGHSH, CDR2 LQKENI. The junction had 6 bases not matched to a gene; V was cut back by 1 base and J by 4 bases. The CDR3 is 16 residues long. This CDR3 reads CASSPRGQGAGNTIYF. CDR3 in DNA: TGTGCCAGCTCACCACGAGGACAGGGAGCCGGAAACACCATATATTTT. Filled out from reference TRBV18 and TRBJ1-3, the complete variable domain reads NAGVMQNPRHLVRRRGQEARLRCSPMKGHSHVYWYRQLPEEGLKFMVYLQKENIIDESGMPKERFSAEFPKEGPSILRIQQVVRGDSAAYFCASSPRGQGAGNTIYFGEGSWLTVV.

The chain has TRBV19 and TRBJ1-2; TRBD1 is a possible D gene (6 bases). Germline CDR1 LNHDA, CDR2 SQIVND (reference sequence). Trimming took 9 bases from V and 5 from J, leaving 16 bases between them. This CDR3 has 13 residues. In DNA, the CDR3 is TGTGCCAGCCGCTACTCAGGGGAATATGGCTACACCTTC. Amino acids: CASRYSGEYGYTF. The full variable domain, with the rest looked up from reference TRBV19 and TRBJ1-2, is DGGITQSPKYLFRKEGQNVTLSCEQNLNHDAMYWYRQDPGQGLRLIYYSQIVNDFQKGDIAEGYSVSREKKESFPLTVTSAQKNPTAFYLCASRYSGEYGYTFGSGTRLTVV.

This chain connects TRBV3-1 (or the pseudogene TRBV3-2) to TRBJ2-3; 7 bases are shared with TRBD2. There are 16 residues in the CDR3. With 1 base clipped from V and 3 bases from J, the junction kept 7 bases outside the gene matches. Germline V gene lookup returns CDR1 LGHDT and CDR2 YNNKEL (reference sequence). Here the CDR3 DNA reads TGTGCCAGCAGCCAAGGAATTGCGGGAGCGACAGATACGCAGTATTTT. It codes for CASSQGIAGATDTQYF.

J is TRBJ1-1 and V is TRBV28, with D perhaps TRBD1 (6 bases). V dropped 6 bases and J dropped 8 bases, with 19 bases sitting between them. Looked up from germline, CDR1 is MDHEN and CDR2 is SYDVKM. The CDR3 contains 14 residues. In nucleotides, the CDR3 is TGTGCCAGCAGAACCTTCGGGGGGCGAGGGGAAGCTTTCTTT. As protein: CASRTFGGRGEAFF.

This clone was found once. V and J are TRBV18 and TRBJ1-3; D unresolved. V gave up 1 base and J gave up 0 bases, with 10 bases separating them. This CDR3 spans 16 amino acids. The germline V gene encodes CDR1 KGHSH and CDR2 LQKENI. As DNA, the CDR3 is TGTGCCAGCTCACCACGCACCTCACCCTCTGGAAACACCATATATTTT. Amino acid sequence: CASSPRTSPSGNTIYF.

With respect to this clone: One end of the junction fails to match germline, which may point to a read error. The chain recombines TRBV11-2 with TRBJ2-7; D assignment may be TRBD1 or TRBD2 (5 bases each). The CDR3 contains 14 residues. Germline V gene lookup returns CDR1 SGHAT and CDR2 FQNNGV. The CDR3 protein is CASSSPGRAYEQYF. DNA of the CDR3: TGTGCCAGCAGCTCCCCGGGACGGGCCTACGAGCAGTACTTT.

This clone was seen more than once but under ten times. The chain joins TRBV28 to TRBJ1-3; D might be TRBD1 (6 bases). The CDR3 covers 16 residues. The germline V and J ends were trimmed by 5 bases and 2 bases, with 16 bases remaining between them. Per the germline V gene, CDR1 is MDHEN and CDR2 is SYDVKM. The CDR3: CASSPALWGPGNTIYF. For the CDR3, the DNA is TGTGCCAGCAGTCCAGCCCTTTGGGGGCCTGGAAACACCATATATTTT.

The chain uses TRBV7-6 and TRBJ2-3; D gene ambiguous. Trimming stripped 5 bases from V and 4 bases from J, with 13 bases between. CDR3 size: 14 residues. Germline CDR1 is SGHVS and CDR2 is FNYEAQ. The chain's CDR3 is CASSPIYAADTQYF. In DNA, the CDR3 is TGTGCCAGCAGCCCTATCTACGCGGCAGATACGCAGTATTTT.